These T cell receptor beta chains were read from a single sample in a study of blood T cell repertoires in COVID-19. TCRdb keeps only in-frame clones here, not all; method: immunoSEQ multiplex PCR. The data show roughly 290,000 clones, about 90% seen once. The sample was peripheral blood. All receptors derive from a woman aged 45-65 years who had recovered from COVID-19. Both conserved end residues are part of each CDR3.

V: TRBV27
CDR3: CASSLSSGQGIYEQYF

V: TRBV19
CDR3: CASSRQVGNQPQHF

V: TRBV5-4
CDR3: CASSLVLAGSTDTQYF

V: TRBV7-9
CDR3: CASLIRETGNTIYF

V: TRBV5-4
CDR3: CASSLVGQGYEQYF

V: TRBV12-3/TRBV12-4
CDR3: CASSWDGGREQYF

V: TRBV28
CDR3: CASGTGVGEKLFF

V: TRBV14
CDR3: CASSQPTGSHTGELFF

V: TRBV14
CDR3: CASSQGTGISYEQYF

V: TRBV10-1
CDR3: CASSRPGLAGDYNEQFF

V: TRBV7-9
CDR3: CASSSRGQLNTEAFF

V: TRBV5-1
CDR3: CASSLEVAGGATGELFF

V: TRBV6-2/TRBV6-3
CDR3: CASSYPSPLHF

V: TRBV7-9
CDR3: CASSTTGLNGYTF

V: TRBV7-2
CDR3: CASSLEGTEVTEAFF

V: TRBV9
CDR3: CASSATSTTDTQYF

V: TRBV6-6
CDR3: CASTSGNHEQFF

V: TRBV2
CDR3: CASSVRGQVASGGTDTQYF

V: TRBV7-9
CDR3: CASSSRYTGTDYEQYF

V: TRBV27
CDR3: CASSSPGISYEQYF

V: TRBV30
CDR3: CAWRSRFGEKLFF

V: TRBV6-6
CDR3: CASSYSASGGTDTQYF

V: TRBV11-2
CDR3: CASSSDGGTYEQYF

V: TRBV19
CDR3: CASSIGEADTQYF

V: TRBV5-4
CDR3: CASSFEHYEQYF

V: TRBV9
CDR3: CASSNRGSGVGEQFF

V: TRBV9
CDR3: CASSVGVGPGEQYF

V: TRBV27
CDR3: CASSLMAGDEQYF

V: TRBV20-1
CDR3: CSASPSFSGRAYNEQFF

V: TRBV5-1
CDR3: CASSPVEEVGEQYF

V: TRBV19
CDR3: CASSISGTGGNEQYF

V: TRBV7-9
CDR3: CASSSGLPTDTQYF

V: TRBV3-1/TRBV3-2
CDR3: CASSQGGRQPQHF

V: TRBV5-4
CDR3: CASSSRMAGVGYTF

V: TRBV5-1
CDR3: CASSLGPGKTEAFF

V: TRBV19
CDR3: CASNFYAGGAPGELFF

V: TRBV10-3
CDR3: CAISVVGDSYGYTF

V: TRBV2
CDR3: CASREAGVGTGELFF

V: TRBV5-1
CDR3: CASSLTGQSGNTIYF

V: TRBV29-1
CDR3: CIARGGTDTQYF

V: TRBV28
CDR3: CASSFVASEAFF

V: TRBV4-3
CDR3: CASSQDSPTGGQETQYF

V: TRBV27
CDR3: CASSYGTGGFGYTF

V: TRBV27
CDR3: CASSPGQLWTQYF

V: TRBV28
CDR3: CASSTHGTGRVNAFF

V: TRBV4-2
CDR3: CASSQGTGGRETQYF

V: TRBV5-4
CDR3: CASSTTPRGIDGYTF

V: TRBV25-1
CDR3: CASSGSVARGLRSYEQYF

V: TRBV6-5
CDR3: CASKGGFASETQYF

V: TRBV4-3
CDR3: CASSQETGGTDTQYF

V: TRBV6-6
CDR3: CASSYADSYEQYF

V: TRBV5-1
CDR3: CASSLGGQGVGEKLFF

V: TRBV6-1
CDR3: CASSDPTTNEKLFF

V: TRBV11-2
CDR3: CASSYRDRDNEQFF

V: TRBV5-1
CDR3: CASSRETGLYGYTF